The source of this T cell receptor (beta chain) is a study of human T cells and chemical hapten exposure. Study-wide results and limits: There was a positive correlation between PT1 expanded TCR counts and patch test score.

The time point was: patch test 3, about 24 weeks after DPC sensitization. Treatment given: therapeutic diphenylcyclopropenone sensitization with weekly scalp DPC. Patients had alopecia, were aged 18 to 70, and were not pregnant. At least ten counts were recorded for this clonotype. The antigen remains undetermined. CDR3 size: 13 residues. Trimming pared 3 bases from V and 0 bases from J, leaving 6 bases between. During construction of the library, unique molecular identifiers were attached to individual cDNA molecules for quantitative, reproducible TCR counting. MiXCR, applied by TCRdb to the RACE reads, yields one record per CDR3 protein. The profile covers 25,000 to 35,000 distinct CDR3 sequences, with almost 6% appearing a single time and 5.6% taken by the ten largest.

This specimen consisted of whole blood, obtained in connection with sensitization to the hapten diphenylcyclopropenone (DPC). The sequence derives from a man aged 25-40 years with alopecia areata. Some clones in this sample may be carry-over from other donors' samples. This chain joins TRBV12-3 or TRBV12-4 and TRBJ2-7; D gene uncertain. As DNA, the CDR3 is TGTGCCAGCAGTTTGCATCCCTCCTACGAGCAGTACTTC. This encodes CASSLHPSYEQYF.